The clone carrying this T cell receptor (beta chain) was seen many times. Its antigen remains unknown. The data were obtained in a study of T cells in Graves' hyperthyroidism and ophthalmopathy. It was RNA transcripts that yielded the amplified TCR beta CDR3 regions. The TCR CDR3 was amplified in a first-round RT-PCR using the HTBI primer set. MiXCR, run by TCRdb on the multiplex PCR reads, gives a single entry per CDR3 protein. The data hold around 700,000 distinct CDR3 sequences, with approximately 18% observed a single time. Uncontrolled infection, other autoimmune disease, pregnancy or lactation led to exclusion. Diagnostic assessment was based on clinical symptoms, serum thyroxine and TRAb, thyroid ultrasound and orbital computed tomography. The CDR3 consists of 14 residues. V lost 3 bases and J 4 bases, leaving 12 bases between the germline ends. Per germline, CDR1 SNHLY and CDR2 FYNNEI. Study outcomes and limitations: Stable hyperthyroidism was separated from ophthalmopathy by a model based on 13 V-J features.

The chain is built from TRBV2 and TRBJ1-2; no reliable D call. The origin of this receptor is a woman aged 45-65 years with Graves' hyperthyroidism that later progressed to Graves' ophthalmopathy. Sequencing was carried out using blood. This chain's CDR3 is CASSEQTQLYGYTF. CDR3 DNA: TGTGCCAGCAGTGAGCAGACTCAACTCTATGGCTACACCTTC.